This is a list of T cell receptor beta chains from one sample in a study of T cell clones after liver transplantation. TCRdb keeps only in-frame clones here, not all; method: immunoSEQ multiplex PCR. The repertoire has roughly 100,000 clones, 80% to 90% of them found once; the top ten carry approximately 3%. This sample comprised CD4+ T cells from blood, obtained approximately 50 months after liver transplant. Receptors were obtained from a human patient who received a liver transplant. Some T cells may possibly be graft donor cells. Both conserved end residues are part of each CDR3. A D gene is named only where the DNA matches it firmly. Clone size appears in some rows only: once, few, many, or a class for an expanded clone.

TRBJ2-3 | TRBD2 | . | TRBV5-1 | TGCGCCAGCAGGGATCTAGCGGGGGGCACAGATACGCAGTATTTT | CASRDLAGGTDTQYF
TRBJ2-2 | . | . | TRBV5-1 | TGCGCCAGCAGCTTGCTGGGTAACACCGGGGAGCTGTTTTTT | CASSLLGNTGELFF
TRBJ2-2 | . | . | TRBV4-1 | TGCGCCAGCAGCCAAGTCCTGGGCGGGGAGCTGTTTTTT | CASSQVLGGELFF
TRBJ1-5 | . | . | TRBV18 | TGTGCCAGCTCACCACTCCCCCGGGGAGGGAATCAGCCCCAGCATTTT | CASSPLPRGGNQPQHF
TRBJ2-6 | . | . | TRBV5-4 | TGTGCCAGCAGCCCCCGGGGAAGGCGTTCCTCTTCTGGGGCCAACGTCCTGACTTTC | CASSPRGRRSSSGANVLTF
TRBJ1-2 | . | . | TRBV29-1 | TGCAGCGTGGACTTAGTCGCTGGCTACACCTTC | CSVDLVAGYTF
TRBJ2-3 | . | . | TRBV18 | TGTGCCAGCTCACGGGGGAGCTCAGATACGCAGTATTTT | CASSRGSSDTQYF
TRBJ2-3 | TRBD2 | . | TRBV9 | TGTGCCAGCAGCGTCCAAGCGGGGCGCACAGATACGCAGTATTTT | CASSVQAGRTDTQYF
TRBJ1-2 | . | . | TRBV18 | TGTGCCAGCTCACCAACGGTAACAGGGACCTATGGCTACACCTTC | CASSPTVTGTYGYTF
TRBJ2-7 | . | . | TRBV10-1 | TGCGCCAGCAGTGCAGGGGGGAGCTCCTACGAGCAGTACTTC | CASSAGGSSYEQYF
TRBJ2-7 | TRBD1 | once | TRBV6-1 | TGTGCCAGCAGTGGGCCCCCCGGGACAGCCTACGAGCAGTACTTC | CASSGPPGTAYEQYF
TRBJ2-5 | TRBD2 | . | TRBV11-2 | TGTGCCAGCAGCCTCAGCACTAGCGGGCCTGCGGTAGAGACCCAGTACTTC | CASSLSTSGPAVETQYF
TRBJ1-4 | . | . | TRBV4-1 | TGCGCCAGCAGCCAAGATCGGGGTCTCAGTGGGAGAGGCGAAAAACTGTTTTTT | CASSQDRGLSGRGEKLFF
TRBJ2-7 | . | . | TRBV18 | TGTGCCAGCTCAGCTATCGATGCATCTCACGAGCAGTACTTC | CASSAIDASHEQYF
TRBJ2-1 | . | . | TRBV28 | TGTGCCAGCGGGGCGCCGGCGGTCCGTGAGCAGTTCTTC | CASGAPAVREQFF
TRBJ1-2 | . | . | TRBV19 | TGTGCCAGTAGTATAGAGGGGTATGGCTACACCTTC | CASSIEGYGYTF
TRBJ1-6 | TRBD1 | . | TRBV28 | TGTGCCAGCAGTTTCCCGGGACAGGGTTTAGGCCCCTATAATTCACCCCTCCACTTT | CASSFPGQGLGPYNSPLHF
TRBJ1-1 | TRBD1 | . | TRBV6-1 | TGTGCCAGCAGTGCGGACAGGGGGACTGAAGCTTTCTTT | CASSADRGTEAFF
TRBJ1-2 | TRBD1 | . | TRBV5-1 | TGCGCCAGCAGGCTTCTACAGGGGGCTCATGGCTACACCTTC | CASRLLQGAHGYTF
TRBJ1-5 | . | few | TRBV6-1 | TGTGCCAGCACCAGAGTAGGGACAAAGGATCAGCCCCAGCATTTT | CASTRVGTKDQPQHF
TRBJ2-1 | . | . | TRBV11-1 | TGTGCCAGCATCAAAGACAGAAACAATGAGCAGTTCTTC | CASIKDRNNEQFF
TRBJ2-1 | TRBD2 | . | TRBV19 | TGTGCCAGTAGTCCCCAGTTCCGGACTAGCGGGAGGAATGAGCAGTTCTTC | CASSPQFRTSGRNEQFF
TRBJ1-3 | . | . | TRBV7-9 | TGTGCCAGCAGCTTCCCAGGGGCGGGAAACACCATATATTTT | CASSFPGAGNTIYF
TRBJ2-7 | . | . | TRBV6-5 | TGTGCCAGCAGTTACGGGGGGATGCGCTCCTACGAGCAGTACTTC | CASSYGGMRSYEQYF
TRBJ2-7 | . | many | TRBV6-5 | TGTGCCAGCAGTTACTCGCCGTTGCGATCCTACGAGCAGTACTTC | CASSYSPLRSYEQYF
TRBJ1-1 | . | . | TRBV4-3 | TGCGCCAGCAGCCTGGGGGGGATGAACACTGAAGCTTTCTTT | CASSLGGMNTEAFF